This is a list of T cell receptor beta chains from one sample in a study of vaccination and CD4 T cells after COVID-19. From the PCR reads, TCRdb called clonotypes with MiXCR, one entry per CDR3 protein. The data show around 16,000 distinct CDR3 sequences, less than 75% seen once. This material consisted of CD4+ T cells from blood, taken after SARS-CoV-2 vaccination. These receptors were collected from a human donor who had recovered from COVID-19. The CDR3 runs from the conserved cysteine through the conserved F or W. A D gene is named only where the DNA matches it firmly. Not all rows give a size; the values are once, few, many and, for expanded clones, a class.

D gene: NA
V gene: TRBV5-5
clone size: NA
J gene: TRBJ2-6
CDR3 DNA: TGTGCCAGCAGCTTGGCCGGATCTGGGGCCAACGTCCTGACTTTC
CDR3 protein: CASSLAGSGANVLTF

D gene: NA
V gene: TRBV20-1
clone size: NA
J gene: TRBJ2-7
CDR3 DNA: TGCAGTGCTAGAGATCGGGTCGACCACTTTGCCTACGAGCAGTACTTC
CDR3 protein: CSARDRVDHFAYEQYF

D gene: NA
V gene: TRBV5-4
clone size: NA
J gene: TRBJ2-3
CDR3 DNA: TGTGCCAGCAGCTTGGGCCGAGGGGGGTACACAGATACGCAGTATTTT
CDR3 protein: CASSLGRGGYTDTQYF

D gene: TRBD1
V gene: TRBV27
clone size: NA
J gene: TRBJ1-6
CDR3 DNA: TGTGCCAGCTCTGAACAGGGGGTACTGGCCTATAATTCACCCCTCCACTTT
CDR3 protein: CASSEQGVLAYNSPLHF

D gene: NA
V gene: TRBV15
clone size: NA
J gene: TRBJ2-5
CDR3 DNA: TGTGCCACCAGAGATAACAGGGCTGGAGAGACCCAGTACTTC
CDR3 protein: CATRDNRAGETQYF

D gene: NA
V gene: TRBV28
clone size: NA
J gene: TRBJ2-3
CDR3 DNA: TGTGCCAGCAGTTCAATGGCTAGTCCAGGGCGGAGAGATACGCAGTATTTT
CDR3 protein: CASSSMASPGRRDTQYF

D gene: TRBD1
V gene: TRBV20-1
clone size: few
J gene: TRBJ1-5
CDR3 DNA: TGCAGTGCTGTTCAGGGGGCGAACAATCAGCCCCAGCATTTT
CDR3 protein: CSAVQGANNQPQHF

D gene: NA
V gene: TRBV28
clone size: NA
J gene: TRBJ2-5
CDR3 DNA: TGTGCCAGCAGTCCCCGAGCAGGAGGTCAAGAGACCCAGTACTTC
CDR3 protein: CASSPRAGGQETQYF

D gene: NA
V gene: TRBV20-1
clone size: NA
J gene: TRBJ1-3
CDR3 DNA: TGCAGTGCTAGAAGACCGGGCTCTGGAAACACCATATATTTT
CDR3 protein: CSARRPGSGNTIYF

D gene: NA
V gene: TRBV15
clone size: NA
J gene: TRBJ1-5
CDR3 DNA: TGTGCCACCAGCAGAGATCTAGGCAGTTATCAGCCCCAGCATTTT
CDR3 protein: CATSRDLGSYQPQHF

D gene: NA
V gene: TRBV11-2
clone size: NA
J gene: TRBJ2-1
CDR3 DNA: TGTGCCAGCAGCCGGGCGGATGAGCAGTTCTTC
CDR3 protein: CASSRADEQFF

D gene: NA
V gene: TRBV19
clone size: NA
J gene: TRBJ2-1
CDR3 DNA: TGTGCCAGTAGTATAAGCGAGGGACTGGGACGGTTCTTC
CDR3 protein: CASSISEGLGRFF

D gene: NA
V gene: TRBV19
clone size: NA
J gene: TRBJ1-5
CDR3 DNA: TGTGCCAGTAGTGGTAGCAATCAGCCCCAGCATTTT
CDR3 protein: CASSGSNQPQHF

D gene: TRBD1
V gene: TRBV28
clone size: NA
J gene: TRBJ2-1
CDR3 DNA: TGTGCCAGCAGTCGCGGACAGGGCATCAAGGAGCAGTTCTTC
CDR3 protein: CASSRGQGIKEQFF

D gene: NA
V gene: TRBV7-8
clone size: once
J gene: TRBJ1-5
CDR3 DNA: TGTGCCAGCAGCTTAGCGGGTCAGCCCCAGCATTTT
CDR3 protein: CASSLAGQPQHF

D gene: TRBD2
V gene: TRBV2
clone size: NA
J gene: TRBJ2-5
CDR3 DNA: TGTGCCAGCAGTGAGGAATCAAGCGGGGTAACCCAGTACTTC
CDR3 protein: CASSEESSGVTQYF

D gene: TRBD2
V gene: TRBV2
clone size: NA
J gene: TRBJ2-2
CDR3 DNA: TGTGCCAGCAGACTAGCGGGAGGTAGCACCGGGGAGCTGTTTTTT
CDR3 protein: CASRLAGGSTGELFF

D gene: NA
V gene: TRBV24-1
clone size: NA
J gene: TRBJ2-2
CDR3 DNA: TGTGCCACCAGTGATACTTACAGGGCCGGGGAGCTGTTTTTT
CDR3 protein: CATSDTYRAGELFF

D gene: TRBD2
V gene: TRBV7-3
clone size: NA
J gene: TRBJ2-1
CDR3 DNA: TGTGCCAGCAGCTTATTAGCGGGAGTAGGGACCCGCGGTGAGCAGTTCTTC
CDR3 protein: CASSLLAGVGTRGEQFF

D gene: NA
V gene: TRBV10-3
clone size: NA
J gene: TRBJ2-3
CDR3 DNA: TGTGCCATCAGTGAGTCTGGGGGTCCAGATACGCAGTATTTT
CDR3 protein: CAISESGGPDTQYF

D gene: TRBD2
V gene: TRBV19
clone size: NA
J gene: TRBJ2-2
CDR3 DNA: TGTGCCAGTAGTTTATGGACTAGCGGGAGGGTTGAGAACACCGGGGAGCTGTTTTTT
CDR3 protein: CASSLWTSGRVENTGELFF

D gene: NA
V gene: TRBV20-1
clone size: NA
J gene: TRBJ1-1
CDR3 DNA: TGCAGTGCCCAAACACAGGGTTCAACTGAAGCTTTCTTT
CDR3 protein: CSAQTQGSTEAFF

D gene: TRBD2
V gene: TRBV2
clone size: NA
J gene: TRBJ2-5
CDR3 DNA: TGTGCCAGCAGTGTGATAGCGGGAGGGCCAACAGAGACCCAGTACTTC
CDR3 protein: CASSVIAGGPTETQYF

D gene: NA
V gene: TRBV20-1
clone size: NA
J gene: TRBJ2-7
CDR3 DNA: TGCAGTGCTAGGGACACGACGGTCTATCCCTACGAGCAGTACTTC
CDR3 protein: CSARDTTVYPYEQYF

D gene: NA
V gene: TRBV28
clone size: NA
J gene: TRBJ1-2
CDR3 DNA: TGTGCCAGCAGTTCCCTTCAGGGGCAGGGTGGCTACACCTTC
CDR3 protein: CASSSLQGQGGYTF

D gene: TRBD1
V gene: TRBV20-1
clone size: few
J gene: TRBJ1-5
CDR3 DNA: TGCACCGCCCAGTCCCCGGGGGGACAGGGTCAGCCCCAGCATTTT
CDR3 protein: CTAQSPGGQGQPQHF

D gene: NA
V gene: TRBV2
clone size: NA
J gene: TRBJ1-5
CDR3 DNA: TGTGCCAGCAATGGGGGTAGCAATCAGCCCCAGCATTTT
CDR3 protein: CASNGGSNQPQHF

D gene: NA
V gene: TRBV29-1
clone size: NA
J gene: TRBJ1-1
CDR3 DNA: TGCAGCGTGGTGTTATGGGGGCAGGGCGACACTGAAGCTTTCTTT
CDR3 protein: CSVVLWGQGDTEAFF

D gene: TRBD2
V gene: TRBV20-1
clone size: NA
J gene: TRBJ2-1
CDR3 DNA: TGCAGTGCGTACACTAGCGGGAGGGCCCATGAGCAGTTCTTC
CDR3 protein: CSAYTSGRAHEQFF

D gene: TRBD2
V gene: TRBV28
clone size: NA
J gene: TRBJ2-1
CDR3 DNA: TGTGCCAGTGTAAGTTGGGGGGGCTACAATGAGCAGTTCTTC
CDR3 protein: CASVSWGGYNEQFF

D gene: TRBD1
V gene: TRBV6-1
clone size: NA
J gene: TRBJ2-5
CDR3 DNA: TGTGCCAGCAGGTGGGACAGACAAGAGACCCAGTACTTC
CDR3 protein: CASRWDRQETQYF

D gene: NA
V gene: TRBV20-1
clone size: few
J gene: TRBJ2-2
CDR3 DNA: TGCAGTGCTAGAGGGGGGTCCGTAGCGCACACGTCCCCCGGGGAGCTGTTTTTT
CDR3 protein: CSARGGSVAHTSPGELFF

D gene: NA
V gene: TRBV20-1
clone size: NA
J gene: TRBJ1-4
CDR3 DNA: TGCAGTGCTAGAGACCCGCGAGGGAATGAAAAACTGTTTTTT
CDR3 protein: CSARDPRGNEKLFF

D gene: NA
V gene: TRBV15
clone size: NA
J gene: TRBJ2-5
CDR3 DNA: TGTGCCACCGCGGCCATTGAACAAGAGACCCAGTACTTC
CDR3 protein: CATAAIEQETQYF

D gene: NA
V gene: TRBV28
clone size: NA
J gene: TRBJ2-7
CDR3 DNA: TGTGCCAGCAGTTTGGGGCTTTTTTCCTACGAGCAGTACTTC
CDR3 protein: CASSLGLFSYEQYF

D gene: NA
V gene: TRBV2
clone size: NA
J gene: TRBJ2-5
CDR3 DNA: TGTGCCAGCGCAGGGGTGACCCAGTACTTC
CDR3 protein: CASAGVTQYF

D gene: NA
V gene: TRBV6-1
clone size: NA
J gene: TRBJ1-2
CDR3 DNA: TGTGCCAGCAGTGGGTCCGGGGTTGGCTATGGCTACACCTTC
CDR3 protein: CASSGSGVGYGYTF

D gene: NA
V gene: TRBV6-1
clone size: NA
J gene: TRBJ1-5
CDR3 DNA: TGTGCCAGCAGTGAAGTCGGTAATCAGCCCCAGCATTTT
CDR3 protein: CASSEVGNQPQHF

D gene: NA
V gene: TRBV12-3/TRBV12-4
clone size: few
J gene: TRBJ2-2
CDR3 DNA: TGTGCCAGCAGCAGAATCGGGGAGCTGTTTTTT
CDR3 protein: CASSRIGELFF

D gene: NA
V gene: TRBV15
clone size: NA
J gene: TRBJ2-5
CDR3 DNA: TGTGCCACCCGCGGTGAGGTGGGGGAGACCCAGTACTTC
CDR3 protein: CATRGEVGETQYF

D gene: NA
V gene: TRBV20-1
clone size: NA
J gene: TRBJ2-2
CDR3 DNA: TGCAGTGCTATAGTACCACTGACCGGGGAGCTGTTTTTT
CDR3 protein: CSAIVPLTGELFF

D gene: NA
V gene: TRBV24-1
clone size: NA
J gene: TRBJ2-3
CDR3 DNA: TGTGCCACCAGTGACGCAACCGGGGCCACGCAGTATTTT
CDR3 protein: CATSDATGATQYF

D gene: TRBD1
V gene: TRBV20-1
clone size: NA
J gene: TRBJ2-3
CDR3 DNA: TGCAGTGCTAGAGATAGTGGATGGACAGGAGATACAGATACGCAGTATTTT
CDR3 protein: CSARDSGWTGDTDTQYF

D gene: NA
V gene: TRBV2
clone size: few
J gene: TRBJ2-5
CDR3 DNA: TGTGCCAGCAGTGAGAGAGGGGAGACCCAGTACTTC
CDR3 protein: CASSERGETQYF

D gene: TRBD2
V gene: TRBV20-1
clone size: NA
J gene: TRBJ2-3
CDR3 DNA: TGCAGTGCTCGGACTAGCGGGGGCACAGATACGCAGTATTTT
CDR3 protein: CSARTSGGTDTQYF